The 12 T cell receptor beta chains in this list originate from one sample, sequenced in a study of blood T cell repertoires in COVID-19. TCRdb's table, derived via immunoSEQ multiplex PCR, lists solely in-frame clones and lacks some. The sample lists around 130,000 clones; 80% to 90% were seen once. The specimen was PBMCs or T cells enriched from blood (not recorded which). Receptors were obtained from a man in his forties or fifties with acute COVID-19.

The CDR3 spells CASSHNAGRIGYTF. The CDR3 region has the DNA TGTGCCAGTTCCCATAATGCAGGGCGGATTGGCTACACCTTC. The chain links TRBV19 to TRBJ1-2; possibly TRBD1 for D (5 bases). The germline V gene encodes CDR1 LNHDA and CDR2 SQIVND (reference sequence). V lost 8 bases to trimming and J lost 7 bases, with 20 bases between them. CDR3 size: 14 residues.

This clone was counted a single time. The chain links TRBV2 to TRBJ2-1; 11 bases line up with TRBD2. Germline V lookup: CDR1 SNHLY, CDR2 FYNNEI. V lost 4 bases to trimming and J lost 7 bases; unmatched junction nucleotides: 3. The CDR3 totals 14 residues. The CDR3 protein is CASSGLAGFNEQFF. DNA of the CDR3: TGTGCCAGCAGTGGACTAGCGGGGTTTAATGAGCAGTTCTTC.

The chain recombines TRBV7-9 with TRBJ2-3; tentatively, D is TRBD1 (6 bases). The CDR3 has 15 residues. From germline, CDR1 is SEHNR and CDR2 FQNEAQ (reference sequence). V was trimmed by 5 bases and J by 2 bases, leaving 14 bases between them. CDR3 bases: TGTGCCAGCAGCCCCAGGGGAGAATACACAGATACGCAGTATTTT. Residues: CASSPRGEYTDTQYF.

Only one count was recorded for this clone. This rearrangement joins TRBV12-5 to TRBJ2-2; 12 positions agree with TRBD2. Germline V gene lookup returns CDR1 LGHNT and CDR2 FRNRAP. J gave up 0 bases and V 6 bases, and 11 bases lay outside the gene matches. This CDR3 has 19 amino acids. CDR3 in amino acids: CASGVLAGGPIPNTGELFF. Written as DNA, the CDR3 is TGTGCTAGTGGCGTGCTAGCGGGGGGGCCAATCCCGAACACCGGGGAGCTGTTTTTT.

The V call is TRBV30, the J call TRBJ1-2; the match to TRBD1 covers 9 bases. CDR1 and CDR2 (germline): GTSNPN, SVGIG (reference sequence). With V trimmed by 5 bases and J by 7 bases, 8 bases remained unmatched. The CDR3 consists of 13 residues. As DNA, the CDR3 is TGTGCCTGGCATAACAGGGGGCTGGGTGGCTACACCTTC. Its translation is CAWHNRGLGGYTF.

The chain combines TRBV6-1 with TRBJ1-2; no reliable D call. The CDR3 covers 15 residues. V gave up 0 bases and J gave up 0 bases, with 8 bases separating them. CDR1 is MNHNS and CDR2 is SASEGT in the germline V gene. The DNA for the CDR3 is TGTGCCAGCAGTGAAGCATCCACAGCTAACTATGGCTACACCTTC. It codes for CASSEASTANYGYTF.

The rearrangement uses TRBV19 and TRBJ1-5; 8 nucleotides align to TRBD1. Germline V gives CDR1 LNHDA, CDR2 SQIVND (reference sequence). The V segment lost 8 bases and the J segment 5 bases; nucleotides outside the gene matches: 5. CDR3 length: 13 residues. The CDR3 DNA sequence: TGTGCCAGTGCGGGACAGGTCGATCAGCCCCAGCATTTT. Protein sequence: CASAGQVDQPQHF.

V gene TRBV28 combines with J gene TRBJ2-7; D is ambiguous. Looked up from germline, CDR1 is MDHEN and CDR2 is SYDVKM. The V gene lost 8 bases and the J gene lost 0 bases, with 20 bases spanning the gap. The CDR3 spans 16 residues. DNA of the CDR3: TGTGCCAGCCCTCCCAACCAGCGATCCTTCTCCTACGAGCAGTACTTC. Encoded protein: CASPPNQRSFSYEQYF.

The chain links TRBV2 to TRBJ1-4; TRBD1 agrees at 8 bases. The CDR3 totals 16 residues. The V and J ends lost 0 bases and 8 bases, in that order; junction bases with no gene match: 8. Germline V lookup: CDR1 SNHLY, CDR2 FYNNEI. CDR3 DNA sequence: TGTGCCAGCAGTGAAGCGCTGGACAGGGTCCTCGAAAAACTGTTTTTT. As protein: CASSEALDRVLEKLFF.

The V call is TRBV24-1, the J call TRBJ1-2; the match to TRBD1 covers 9 bases. CDR3 length: 16 residues. CDR1 and CDR2 from the germline V gene are KGHDR and SFDVKD. Trimming removed 7 bases from V and 8 bases from J; junction bases left unmatched: 16. CDR3 sequence: CATRLGTGNVASGYTF. CDR3 DNA sequence: TGTGCCACCAGGCTAGGGACAGGGAACGTCGCGTCGGGCTACACCTTC.

The V gene is TRBV10-3, the J gene TRBJ2-3; 11 bases are shared with TRBD2. V was pared by 4 bases and J by 1 base, with 4 bases of the junction left unmatched. This CDR3 contains 16 residues. The germline CDR1 and CDR2 sequences are ENHRY and SYGVKD. The DNA for the CDR3 is TGTGCCATCAGTGGGACACTAGCGGGAGGCACAGATACGCAGTATTTT. Its protein product is CAISGTLAGGTDTQYF.

The V gene is TRBV28, the J gene TRBJ2-7, with a possible D match to TRBD1 (5 bases). The CDR3 covers 13 residues. Germline V gives CDR1 MDHEN, CDR2 SYDVKM. Trimming shortened V by 5 bases and J by 5 bases, and 13 bases separated the two germline ends. The CDR3 here is CASSALGEDEQYF. Written as DNA, the CDR3 is TGTGCCAGCAGTGCCTTAGGGGAAGACGAGCAGTACTTC.